These 30 T cell receptor beta chains were all obtained from the same sample, sequenced in a study of cytomegalovirus exposure and HLA in healthy donors. PCR amplification relied on 60 Vbeta primers (plus 13 Jbeta primers). Some clones are missing from TCRdb's copy, which holds only in-frame ones; the method was immunoSEQ multiplex PCR. The table has about 170,000 clones, around four fifths seen once. The sequenced sample was PBMCs. These receptor sequences come from a female donor in good health and CMV-seronegative.

In its sample, this clone was seen a few times. V gene TRBV2 combines with J gene TRBJ1-1; possibly TRBD1 for D (6 bases). The V gene's germline CDR1 is SNHLY and CDR2 FYNNEI. The V gene lost 5 bases and the J gene lost 4 bases, with 20 bases spanning the gap. The CDR3 length is 16 residues. The CDR3 DNA is TGTGCCAGCAGTCCGATCACAGGGACCCTTATCACTGAAGCTTTCTTT. It encodes CASSPITGTLITEAFF.

In this sample, this clone turned up a few times. The V call is TRBV18, the J call TRBJ2-1, with a possible D match to TRBD2 (5 bases). Per the germline V gene, CDR1 is KGHSH and CDR2 is LQKENI. The CDR3 runs 17 residues. Trimming cost V 3 bases and J 10 bases, with 25 bases left between them. CDR3 sequence reads: CASSPLVGDLGSGEQFF. The CDR3, as DNA: TGTGCCAGCTCACCCCTGGTTGGTGACTTGGGGAGTGGCGAGCAGTTCTTC.

This clone has only a few counts. This sequence joins TRBV2 and TRBJ2-4, with 8 bases aligning to TRBD2. Germline V gives CDR1 SNHLY, CDR2 FYNNEI. The V segment lost 2 bases and the J segment 9 bases; nucleotides outside the gene matches: 12. The CDR3 runs 16 residues. CDR3 nucleotides: TGTGCCAGCAGTGAAAGCGGGGGACTAGTCATAAGCATTCAGTACTTC. It specifies CASSESGGLVISIQYF.

The chain recombines TRBV18 with TRBJ2-2, with TRBD2 identical over 7 bases. The germline gives CDR1 KGHSH, CDR2 LQKENI. The CDR3 contains 14 residues. V shed 3 bases and J 4 bases; nucleotides not matched to a gene: 2. Written as DNA, the CDR3 is TGTGCCAGCTCACCCGGGACTACCACCGGGGAGCTGTTTTTT. Its protein is CASSPGTTTGELFF.

The chain has TRBV14 and TRBJ2-6; 7 bases map to TRBD2. Germline V gene sequence: CDR1 SGHDN, CDR2 FVKESK. J gave up 6 bases and V 1 base, and 9 bases lay outside the gene matches. This CDR3 has 17 amino acids. This chain's CDR3 is CASSQGQGGFVANVLTF. CDR3 in DNA: TGTGCCAGCAGCCAAGGTCAGGGAGGGTTCGTGGCCAACGTCCTGACTTTC.

The genes are TRBV5-1 and TRBJ2-7, with 10 bases fitting TRBD2. V shed 5 bases, J shed 3 bases, and the junction held 5 bases outside the gene matches. In germline, CDR1 is SGHRS, CDR2 YFSETQ. The CDR3 contains 14 residues. CDR3 sequence (DNA): TGCGCCAGCAGGGTAGCGGGAGGAGTCTACGAGCAGTACTTC. As protein: CASRVAGGVYEQYF.

This clone was recorded once. V and J are TRBV19 and TRBJ1-1, with 8 bases aligning to TRBD1. V lost 3 bases to trimming and J lost 3 bases; unmatched junction nucleotides: 12. The CDR3 has 17 amino acids. The germline CDR1 and CDR2 sequences are LNHDA and SQIVND (reference sequence). The CDR3 nucleotides are TGTGCCAGTAGTATGTGGGATACAGGGGGTATGCACACTGAAGCTTTCTTT. Its protein is CASSMWDTGGMHTEAFF.

The gene calls are TRBV5-1 and TRBJ2-3; D is uncertain. Per the germline V gene, CDR1 is SGHRS and CDR2 is YFSETQ. Trimming took 0 bases from V and 5 from J, leaving 10 bases between them. The CDR3 runs to 14 residues. The CDR3 spells CASSLGHLGDTQYF. CDR3 DNA: TGCGCCAGCAGCTTGGGACATCTGGGAGATACGCAGTATTTT.

The chain uses TRBV5-1 and TRBJ1-1; 7 positions agree with TRBD1. Germline CDR1 reads SGHRS; CDR2 reads YFSETQ. The CDR3 covers 15 residues. With V trimmed by 4 bases and J by 4 bases, 10 bases remained unmatched. The CDR3 sequence is CASSAPGQLITEAFF. For the CDR3, the DNA is TGCGCCAGCAGCGCTCCGGGACAGCTGATCACTGAAGCTTTCTTT.

The chain couples TRBV5-4 to TRBJ2-2, with D possibly matching TRBD2 (7 bases). Germline lookup yields CDR1 SGHNT and CDR2 YYREEE (reference sequence). V was clipped by 0 bases and J by 7 bases, with 22 bases between them. The CDR3 sequence is 18 residues long. The CDR3 protein is CASSLGPYGGQEGGELFF. CDR3 sequence (DNA): TGTGCCAGCAGCTTGGGACCTTACGGGGGGCAAGAGGGCGGGGAGCTGTTTTTT.

The genes are TRBV30 and TRBJ1-2, with 8 bases matching TRBD1. Unmatched junction bases numbered 6, after V lost 1 base and J lost 8 bases. Germline V CDR1 and CDR2: GTSNPN, SVGIG (reference sequence). The CDR3 spans 13 residues. DNA of the CDR3: TGTGCCTGGAGTGCCGGACAGGGAGGCGGCTACACCTTC. Amino acids: CAWSAGQGGGYTF. The full variable domain, rest sourced from reference TRBV30 and TRBJ1-2, is SQTIHQWPATLVQPVGSPLSLECTVEGTSNPNLYWYRQAAGRGLQLLFYSVGIGQISSEVPQNLSASRPQDRQFILSSKKLLLSDSGFYLCAWSAGQGGGYTFGSGTRLTVV.

This clone was seen a handful of times. The chain uses TRBV7-9 and TRBJ1-4; D is perhaps TRBD1 (5 bases). V lost 4 bases, J lost 8 bases, and 11 bases lay in between. The CDR3 totals 13 residues. Germline-derived CDR1 and CDR2 are SEHNR and FQNEAQ (reference sequence). CDR3 sequence reads: CASSSAGMEKLFF. As DNA, the CDR3 is TGTGCCAGCAGCTCCGCAGGGATGGAAAAACTGTTTTTT.

The V call is TRBV30, the J call TRBJ2-7, with 8 bases fitting TRBD1. This CDR3 is 14 amino acids long. Germline CDR1 is GTSNPN and CDR2 is SVGIG (reference sequence). With V trimmed by 3 bases and J by 6 bases, 10 bases remained unmatched. CDR3 DNA sequence: TGTGCCTGGAGCGGCACATTACAGGGGGGCGAGCAGTACTTC. As protein: CAWSGTLQGGEQYF.

The chain combines TRBV7-9 with TRBJ2-2; 7 bases are shared with TRBD1. There are 17 residues in the CDR3. CDR1 is SEHNR, CDR2 FQNEAQ, per germline (reference sequence). V lost 4 bases to trimming and J lost 0 bases; unmatched junction nucleotides: 8. The CDR3 is CASSYITGTANTGELFF. CDR3 DNA: TGTGCCAGCAGCTACATCACCGGGACAGCGAACACCGGGGAGCTGTTTTTT.

Here the CDR3 DNA reads TGTGCCAGCAGCTCACCCGGGACAGGGGCTGGGCAGCCCCAGCATTTT. It codes for CASSSPGTGAGQPQHF. This chain joins TRBV28 and TRBJ1-5; 10 nucleotides align to TRBD1. Trimming at V came to 6 bases and at J to 7 bases, leaving 12 bases not matched to a gene. The CDR3 has 16 residues. Germline lookup yields CDR1 MDHEN and CDR2 SYDVKM.

This clone showed up just a few times. CDR3 DNA sequence: TGTGCCAGTAGTATAGATGGAGCGGGGTTCACTGAAGCTTTCTTT. The encoded protein is CASSIDGAGFTEAFF. This chain connects TRBV19 to TRBJ1-1; D call uncertain. CDR3 length: 15 amino acids. Germline loops: CDR1 LNHDA, CDR2 SQIVND (reference sequence). Trimming left V 0 bases short and J 4 bases short, with 12 bases between.

The J gene is TRBJ1-2, the V gene TRBV27; D is unclear. This CDR3 is 14 amino acids long. Germline CDR1 MNHEY, CDR2 SMNVEV (reference sequence). Between the trimmed V and J ends, which lost 4 bases and 7 bases, there was a span of 16 bases. The DNA of the CDR3 is TGTGCCAGCAGTTACCGATCCGGAGAGGGTGGCTACACCTTC. Protein product: CASSYRSGEGGYTF.

The genes are TRBV27 and TRBJ2-7, with TRBD1 as a possible D gene (5 bases). CDR3 size: 12 residues. The V and J ends lost 8 bases and 4 bases respectively, with 12 bases between them. Germline V lookup: CDR1 MNHEY, CDR2 SMNVEV (reference sequence). The CDR3 region is CASVGDGYEQYF. The CDR3 nucleotides read TGTGCCAGCGTAGGGGATGGGTACGAGCAGTACTTC.

A single count supports this clone. The CDR3 region has the DNA TGTGCCAGCAGCCCCCGACAGGTCTCTGGAAACACCATATATTTT. As protein: CASSPRQVSGNTIYF. The rearrangement joins TRBV14 to TRBJ1-3, with a tentative D call TRBD1 (6 bases). The germline V gene encodes CDR1 SGHDN and CDR2 FVKESK. This CDR3 comprises 15 residues. V dropped 4 bases and J dropped 0 bases, with 10 bases sitting between them.

The chain couples TRBV6-1 to TRBJ2-3, with 7 bases aligning to TRBD2. In germline, CDR1 is MNHNS, CDR2 SASEGT. Trimming at V came to 3 bases and at J to 6 bases, leaving 9 bases not matched to a gene. This CDR3 has 15 amino acids. The CDR3 DNA sequence: TGTGCCAGCAGTGATCTGCGGGAGTTTGTCGATACGCAGTATTTT. This sequence encodes CASSDLREFVDTQYF.

V and J are TRBV25-1 and TRBJ2-1; D may be TRBD2 (7 bases). The CDR3 extends over 16 amino acids. V was trimmed by 3 bases and J by 0 bases, leaving 12 bases between them. Germline V lookup: CDR1 MGHDK, CDR2 SYGVNS. DNA for the CDR3: TGTGCCAGCAGTGAGAGGGGGGGATTCTCCTACAATGAGCAGTTCTTC. Translating it yields CASSERGGFSYNEQFF.

This clone appeared a single time. Here the CDR3 reads CASSFGTGAGELFF. The CDR3 nucleotides read TGTGCCAGCAGCTTTGGGACAGGGGCCGGGGAGCTGTTTTTT. The V call is TRBV11-3, the J call TRBJ2-2; 10 bases line up with TRBD1. CDR1 is SGHNT and CDR2 is YENEEA in the germline V gene. The CDR3 totals 14 residues. V gave up 3 bases and J gave up 6 bases; unmatched junction bases: 1.

The V gene is TRBV18, the J gene TRBJ2-2, with 7 bases lining up with TRBD1. CDR3 length: 16 residues. Germline V gene data show CDR1 as KGHSH and CDR2 as LQKENI. With 1 base clipped from V and 6 bases from J, the junction kept 8 bases outside the gene matches. DNA of the CDR3: TGTGCCAGCTCACCACTGTCGGGACAGATTCCCGGGGAGCTGTTTTTT. It specifies CASSPLSGQIPGELFF.

The chain recombines TRBV6-1 with TRBJ1-4, with D unresolved. The CDR3 runs to 15 residues. The V and J ends lost 0 bases and 2 bases respectively, with 7 bases between them. Germline V gives CDR1 MNHNS, CDR2 SASEGT. This CDR3 reads CASSEATGTNEKLFF. CDR3 in DNA: TGTGCCAGCAGTGAAGCTACGGGTACTAATGAAAAACTGTTTTTT.

V and J are TRBV27 and TRBJ2-3; 9 bases align to TRBD2. V lost 5 bases and J lost 0; bases outside the gene matches: 6. The CDR3 length is 16 residues. Germline V gives CDR1 MNHEY, CDR2 SMNVEV (reference sequence). Here the CDR3 reads CASSRRLAASTDTQYF. As DNA, the CDR3 is TGTGCCAGCAGTCGCCGACTAGCGGCTAGCACAGATACGCAGTATTTT.

Worth noting for this clone: At one end the junction does not follow the germline gene, possibly because of a read error. The rearrangement uses TRBV5-6 and TRBJ1-2; maybe TRBD1 (5 bases). CDR1 SGHDT and CDR2 YYEEEE come from the germline V gene. The CDR3 extends over 13 amino acids. The CDR3, as DNA: TGTGCCAACAGCTTGCAGGGTTGGAGTGGCTACACCTTC. Translation: CANSLQGWSGYTF.

With regard to this clone: It may be a read error: a sequence one base away is much more abundant. The chain carries TRBV29-1 and TRBJ2-7, with TRBD1 matching over 9 bases. The CDR3 is 14 residues long. Trimming took 4 bases from V and 2 from J; bases not matched to a gene: 6. CDR1 and CDR2 (germline): SQVTM, ANQGSEA. This CDR3 reads CSVATGTGPYEQYF. The CDR3 DNA reads TGCAGCGTTGCGACGGGGACAGGGCCCTACGAGCAGTACTTC.

J is TRBJ2-1 and V is TRBV5-4, with 7 bases aligning to TRBD1. This CDR3 has 15 residues. The V gene end was trimmed by 0 bases and the J gene end by 4 bases; junction bases not matched to a gene: 4. From germline, CDR1 is SGHNT and CDR2 YYREEE (reference sequence). The CDR3 sequence: CASSLDGTVYNEQFF. Written as DNA, the CDR3 is TGTGCCAGCAGCTTGGACGGGACAGTGTACAATGAGCAGTTCTTC.

J is TRBJ2-1 and V is TRBV5-6; D uncertain. The CDR3 loop spans 13 amino acids. V gave up 2 bases and J gave up 9 bases, with 12 bases separating them. Germline CDR1 is SGHDT and CDR2 is YYEEEE. The CDR3 DNA follows: TGTGCCAGCAGCTTCCTGAGGAATTTTGAGCAGTTCTTC. Protein sequence: CASSFLRNFEQFF.

V usage is TRBV6-4 and J usage is TRBJ1-6; unclear D gene. The V gene lost 2 bases and the J gene lost 7 bases, with 9 bases spanning the gap. The CDR3 sequence is 14 residues long. CDR1 is MRHNA and CDR2 is SNTAGT in the germline V gene. The CDR3 sequence: CASSDEGINSPLHF. The CDR3 DNA is TGTGCCAGCAGTGACGAGGGTATAAATTCACCCCTCCACTTT.